Listed below are T cell receptor beta chains from one sample, sequenced in a study of blood T cell repertoires in COVID-19. Produced via immunoSEQ multiplex PCR; TCRdb's table is partial and in-frame only. The sample shows roughly 130,000 clones, 84% of them seen only once. Specimen: peripheral blood. The receptors derive from a woman aged 60 to 75 with acute or convalescent COVID-19. Both conserved end residues are part of each CDR3. The D gene is left open where the match is weak. Clone size is not always given. Where it is, it says once, few, many or a class for expanded clones.

J | V | D | size | CDR3 | DNA
TRBJ2-5 | TRBV29-1 | - | - | CSVEFSGETQYF | TGCAGCGTTGAATTTTCAGGAGAGACCCAGTACTTC
TRBJ2-5 | TRBV23-1 | TRBD2 | - | CAPSRLMDAPSGGPQETQYF | TGCGCCCCCAGCCGACTTATGGACGCCCCTAGCGGGGGGCCCCAAGAGACCCAGTACTTC
TRBJ1-6 | TRBV14 | - | few | CASSQTTYLWDSPLHF | TGTGCCAGCAGCCAAACTACATACCTCTGGGATTCACCCCTCCACTTT
TRBJ1-3 | TRBV2 | TRBD1 | once | CASRDRGGGNTIYF | TGTGCCAGCAGGGACAGGGGTGGAGGAAACACCATATATTTT
TRBJ1-6 | TRBV5-6 | - | - | CASSSSITGGESPLHF | TGTGCCAGCAGCTCCTCGATAACAGGTGGAGAATCACCCCTCCACTTT
TRBJ1-5 | TRBV5-6 | - | - | CASSLYGGQGQPQHF | TGTGCCAGCAGCTTGTACGGGGGTCAAGGTCAGCCCCAGCATTTT
TRBJ2-3 | TRBV5-6 | TRBD2 | - | CASSFFGTSGEYTQYF | TGTGCCAGCAGCTTCTTTGGGACTAGCGGGGAGTATACGCAGTATTTT
TRBJ1-1 | TRBV28 | - | - | CASSSSAGALNTEAFF | TGTGCCAGCAGTTCATCGGCAGGGGCCTTGAACACTGAAGCTTTCTTT
TRBJ1-4 | TRBV24-1 | - | - | CASPCEGTNEKLFF | TGTGCCTCGCCATGCGAGGGCACTAATGAAAAACTGTTTTTT
TRBJ1-4 | TRBV11-2 | - | - | CASSERAGKLFF | TGTGCCAGCAGCGAACGGGCGGGGAAACTGTTTTTT
TRBJ2-7 | TRBV7-9 | - | - | CASSFLREEYF | TGTGCCAGCAGCTTCCTAAGGGAGGAGTACTTC
TRBJ1-3 | TRBV2 | - | - | CASSERRGNTIYF | TGTGCCAGCAGTGAGCGGCGGGGAAACACCATATATTTT
TRBJ2-2 | TRBV24-1 | TRBD1 | - | CATSEQGSGELFF | TGTGCCACTAGTGAACAGGGGTCCGGGGAGCTGTTTTTT
TRBJ2-5 | TRBV2 | TRBD1 | - | CASSSATTGTGDWETQYF | TGTGCCAGCAGTTCCGCCACTACCGGGACAGGGGATTGGGAGACCCAGTACTTC
TRBJ1-2 | TRBV6-5 | - | - | CASSILQGYGYTF | TGTGCCAGCAGTATTTTACAGGGCTATGGCTACACCTTC
TRBJ2-3 | TRBV3-1/TRBV3-2 | TRBD2 | - | CASSLRLAATDTQYF | TGTGCCAGCAGCCTCCGACTAGCAGCCACAGATACGCAGTATTTT
TRBJ1-5 | TRBV12-3/TRBV12-4 | - | once | CASRTGNQPQHF | TGTGCCAGCCGAACGGGCAATCAGCCCCAGCATTTT
TRBJ1-1 | TRBV19 | - | - | CASSTVAGNTEAFF | TGTGCCAGTAGTACGGTCGCGGGGAACACTGAAGCTTTCTTT
TRBJ2-7 | TRBV9 | - | - | CASSALQGANSYEQYF | TGTGCCAGCAGCGCTCTACAGGGTGCAAACTCCTACGAGCAGTACTTC
TRBJ2-7 | TRBV5-1 | - | - | CASSLFWTGGIAGTYEQYF | TGCGCCAGCAGCCTGTTTTGGACAGGCGGAATAGCGGGGACCTACGAGCAGTACTTC
TRBJ1-2 | TRBV6-5 | TRBD1 | - | CASRQGDYGYTF | TGTGCCAGCAGACAGGGGGACTATGGCTACACCTTC
TRBJ2-5 | TRBV7-8 | TRBD2 | - | CASSLARSSGQETQYF | TGTGCCAGCAGCTTAGCGCGATCTAGCGGACAAGAGACCCAGTACTTC